These T cell receptor beta chains were read from a single sample in a study of blood T cell repertoires in COVID-19. Some clones are missing from TCRdb's copy, which holds only in-frame ones; the method was immunoSEQ multiplex PCR. The sample carries approximately 110,000 clones, 75% to 90% recorded once. Sequencing input: peripheral blood. These receptor sequences come from a woman aged 80 or over with acute or convalescent COVID-19. Both conserved end residues are part of each CDR3. A D gene is named only where the DNA matches it firmly. Expanded clones are given a class, and other clones once, few, many or no size at all.

v_call	j_call	clone_size	d_call	cdr3_nt	cdr3_aa
TRBV19	TRBJ1-1	.	.	TGTGCCAGTAGTAAGACAGCTATGAACACTGAAGCTTTCTTT	CASSKTAMNTEAFF
TRBV4-1	TRBJ2-7	.	.	TGCGCCAGCAGCCAGGGGTGGGGGGGCGTGTACGAGCAGTACTTC	CASSQGWGGVYEQYF
TRBV7-2	TRBJ2-2	.	.	TGTGCCAGCAGCTTACCCGTCCTAGCGACCGGGGAGCTGTTTTTT	CASSLPVLATGELFF
TRBV7-9	TRBJ2-2	.	.	TGTGCCAGCAGCTTAGCTATCTCGAACACCGGGGAGCTGTTTTTT	CASSLAISNTGELFF
TRBV10-1	TRBJ2-7	.	.	TGCGCCAGCAGTGAGTCGTCCGCTCCGGGTTCTTACTACGAGCAGTACTTC	CASSESSAPGSYYEQYF
TRBV10-3	TRBJ2-3	few	TRBD2	TGTGCCATCAGCCCTTCCACCGGGGGGGGAGATACGCAGTATTTT	CAISPSTGGGDTQYF
TRBV11-2	TRBJ2-5	.	.	TGTGCCAGCAGCTGGGGGGAGAGGGTACAAGAGACCCAGTACTTC	CASSWGERVQETQYF
TRBV27	TRBJ2-7	.	TRBD1	TGTGCCAGCAGTTTAAGTGGGACAGGGGGTGTTTACGAGCAGTACTTC	CASSLSGTGGVYEQYF
TRBV3-1/TRBV3-2	TRBJ1-1	.	.	TGTGCCAGCTCACGCGGGGGGCCTGGCACTGAAGCTTTCTTT	CASSRGGPGTEAFF
TRBV19	TRBJ1-5	.	.	TGTGCCAGTAGAGGGGCCATAGGTGGGAATCAGCCCCAGCATTTT	CASRGAIGGNQPQHF
TRBV30	TRBJ1-6	.	.	TGTGCCTGGAGTAGAGAGGCCTACTCACCCCTCCACTTT	CAWSREAYSPLHF
TRBV10-3	TRBJ1-2	.	.	TGTGCCATCAGTGAGTCGACAGGCGCCAACTATGGCTACACCTTC	CAISESTGANYGYTF
TRBV4-3	TRBJ2-7	.	TRBD1	TGCGCCAGCAGCCAAGACGGGACAGGGAGTGGGAACGAGCAGTACTTC	CASSQDGTGSGNEQYF
TRBV18	TRBJ1-1	.	.	TGTGCCAGCTCACCACTAGAAATGAACACTGAAGCTTTCTTT	CASSPLEMNTEAFF
TRBV28	TRBJ2-4	.	.	TGTGCCAGCAGTATACTGGACAGTTTAGCCAAAAACATTCAGTACTTC	CASSILDSLAKNIQYF
TRBV6-2/TRBV6-3	TRBJ1-5	few	.	TGTGCCAGCAGTACGGACACCTATAGCAATCAGCCCCAGCATTTT	CASSTDTYSNQPQHF
TRBV7-9	TRBJ1-1	.	.	TGTGCCAGTTACAAATGGGGGGGAGCTTTCTTT	CASYKWGGAFF
TRBV24-1	TRBJ2-7	once	.	TGTGCCACCGCAGAGGGAGAGCCGGGACACCCCTACGAGCAGTACTTC	CATAEGEPGHPYEQYF
TRBV6-5	TRBJ1-2	once	.	TGTGCCAGCAGTTCAGTCGGCGGCTATGGCTACACCTTC	CASSSVGGYGYTF
TRBV7-8	TRBJ1-4	once	.	TGTGCCAGCAGCTTAGGAGGGCTGGCGGAAAAACTGTTTTTT	CASSLGGLAEKLFF
TRBV23-1	TRBJ1-2	.	TRBD1	TGCTCGACGGCCCGGACAGGATTCTATGGCTACACCTTC	CSTARTGFYGYTF
TRBV25-1	TRBJ2-2	.	.	TGTGCCAGCAGAAGCGGAGCGAACACCGGGGAGCTGTTTTTT	CASRSGANTGELFF
TRBV5-1	TRBJ2-2	.	TRBD2	TGCGCCAGCAGCTCCAAAGCGGGGGGGATCACCGGGGAGCTGTTTTTT	CASSSKAGGITGELFF
TRBV28	TRBJ1-5	.	TRBD1	TGTGCCAGCAGTTTATTAATGGGAGGACAGGTAAATCAGCCCCAGCATTTT	CASSLLMGGQVNQPQHF
TRBV28	TRBJ2-3	.	TRBD2	TGTGCCAGCAGTCCTAGCGGGAGCACAGATACGCAGTATTTT	CASSPSGSTDTQYF
TRBV7-8	TRBJ2-5	.	TRBD2	TGTGCCAGCAGCTTACGACTAGCGGGGGCAAACCAAGAGACCCAGTACTTC	CASSLRLAGANQETQYF
TRBV7-2	TRBJ2-7	.	.	TGTGCCAGCAGCTTAGAGGGGCAGGGTTTGTACGAGCAGTACTTC	CASSLEGQGLYEQYF
TRBV6-2/TRBV6-3	TRBJ1-3	.	.	TGTGCCAGCAGTAAGGGAGCTCCCTCTGGAAACACCATATATTTT	CASSKGAPSGNTIYF
TRBV14	TRBJ2-7	.	.	TGTGCCAGCAGCCAACGCGCCTCGGGATACGAGCAGTACTTC	CASSQRASGYEQYF
TRBV5-1	TRBJ2-3	few	TRBD1	TGCGCCAGCAGCTACCAAATCCGGACAGGGGAAGATACGCAGTATTTT	CASSYQIRTGEDTQYF
TRBV30	TRBJ1-2	.	TRBD1	TGTGCCTGGAGTTCATCCTCGCAGGGGGCGGGTTATGGCTACACCTTC	CAWSSSSQGAGYGYTF
TRBV7-2	TRBJ2-1	.	TRBD2	TGTGCCAGCAGCCTACTAGCGGGACTAATTAATGAGCAGTTCTTC	CASSLLAGLINEQFF
TRBV6-5	TRBJ1-4	.	.	TGTGCCAGCAGTTACGCGTTGTCGGACAGGTTTTTT	CASSYALSDRFF
TRBV7-6	TRBJ2-2	.	.	TGTGCCAGCAGCTTAGGGGCCCTCAGGGACACCGGGGAGCTGTTTTTT	CASSLGALRDTGELFF
TRBV27	TRBJ2-7	.	TRBD1	TGTGCCAGCAGTTTCCGCGGACAGGTCCTTAACTTC	CASSFRGQVLNF
TRBV30	TRBJ2-5	.	TRBD1	TGTGCCTGGGCTGGGACAGGGGGACGAGAGACCCAGTACTTC	CAWAGTGGRETQYF
TRBV3-1/TRBV3-2	TRBJ2-3	.	.	TGTGCCAGCAGCCCCCCCCTGGGCGGGGCCACAGATACGCAGTATTTT	CASSPPLGGATDTQYF
TRBV21-1	TRBJ2-7	once	.	TGTGCCAGCAGCAAAAGGCTACAGGGTCTGCGTTTATACGAGCAGTACTTC	CASSKRLQGLRLYEQYF
TRBV7-3	TRBJ1-6	.	TRBD1	TGTGCCAGCAGCTTAAGACAGGGTGATTCACCCCTCCACTTT	CASSLRQGDSPLHF
TRBV7-3	TRBJ1-2	once	TRBD1	TGTGCCAGCAGCTACCTGGAGGGGGCGAGGGGCTACACCTTC	CASSYLEGARGYTF
TRBV11-2	TRBJ1-1	.	TRBD1	TGTGCCAGCAGCTTAGTCGGGACAGGTCATAGGGAAGCTTTCTTT	CASSLVGTGHREAFF
TRBV18	TRBJ2-7	.	TRBD2	TGTGCCAGCTCACCACGGGACTTACGGACTAGCTGGACCTACGAGCAGTACTTC	CASSPRDLRTSWTYEQYF
TRBV15	TRBJ2-7	.	.	TGTGCCACCAGCGGGGGCTCCCCCTACGAGCAGTACTTC	CATSGGSPYEQYF
TRBV19	TRBJ1-5	.	TRBD1	TGTGCCAGTAGTATAAATGGCAGGGGGCAGCCCCAGCATTTT	CASSINGRGQPQHF